The next 29 T cell receptor beta chains were all read from a single sample in a study of T cell responses to AZD1222 COVID-19 vaccine. Repertoires were generated with immunoSEQ multiplex PCR, while TCRdb's copy carries only in-frame clones and drops some. This sample has more than 90,000 clones, with more than 85% found just once. The sample here was peripheral blood, taken on day 0 of AZD1222 vaccination. The origin of the receptors is an adult in good health.

The chain combines TRBV5-1 with TRBJ2-5; D is unclear. Per germline, CDR1 SGHRS and CDR2 YFSETQ. Trimming removed 4 bases from V and 4 bases from J, with 14 bases in between. The CDR3 is 14 residues long. CDR3 bases: TGCGCCAGCAGCACCGAAGGCGGATTAGAGACCCAGTACTTC. The encoded protein is CASSTEGGLETQYF.

The chain carries TRBV30 and TRBJ1-1; TRBD1 agrees at 8 bases. V was clipped by 2 bases and J by 1 base; unmatched bases: 15. In germline, CDR1 is GTSNPN, CDR2 SVGIG (reference sequence). The CDR3 consists of 18 residues. For the CDR3, the DNA is TGTGCCTGGAGTCGGGGGTTGCAGGGGGCTGTTTCGAACACTGAAGCTTTCTTT. Protein product: CAWSRGLQGAVSNTEAFF.

The V call is TRBV11-2, the J call TRBJ2-1, with D unclear. CDR3 length equals 14 residues. The V gene's germline CDR1 is SGHAT and CDR2 FQNNGV. The V end was cut by 4 bases, the J end by 6 bases, with 13 bases between. The CDR3 DNA reads as TGTGCCAGCAGCTCTTGGGAAGGCATCAATGAGCAGTTCTTC. Translated, it gives CASSSWEGINEQFF.

The chain couples TRBV5-1 to TRBJ2-1, with D tentatively TRBD1 or TRBD2 (5 bases each). V was shortened by 4 bases and J by 3 bases, with 17 bases between the two germline ends. Germline CDR1 reads SGHRS; CDR2 reads YFSETQ. The CDR3 has 16 amino acids. This chain's CDR3 is CASSRDGQTNYNEQFF. For the CDR3, the DNA is TGCGCCAGCAGCCGGGACGGGCAGACAAACTACAATGAGCAGTTCTTC.

The chain couples TRBV6-5 to TRBJ1-1; D unclear. CDR1 is MNHEY and CDR2 is SVGAGI in the germline V gene. The germline V and J ends were trimmed by 7 bases and 8 bases, with 11 bases remaining between them. The CDR3 sequence is 11 residues long. CDR3 coding DNA: TGTGCCAGCACGACCTCTTACGAAGCTTTCTTT. It is translated as CASTTSYEAFF.

This clone was counted a single time. The chain is built from TRBV6-4 and TRBJ1-2; D call uncertain. The CDR3 extends over 9 amino acids. Trimming pared 2 bases from V and 12 bases from J, leaving 4 bases between. Per the germline V gene, CDR1 is MRHNA and CDR2 is SNTAGT. The CDR3 spells CASSDVDTF. As DNA, the CDR3 is TGTGCCAGCAGTGACGTAGACACCTTC.

The chain couples TRBV6-1 to TRBJ1-5, with unresolved D. Germline V gene lookup returns CDR1 MNHNS and CDR2 SASEGT. V shed 1 base and J shed 1 base, with 11 bases lying between them. The CDR3 is made up of 16 amino acids. DNA of the CDR3: TGTGCCAGCAGTGAAGTGGCTCACGTCAGCAATCAGCCCCAGCATTTT. This codes for CASSEVAHVSNQPQHF.

The V gene is TRBV28, the J gene TRBJ2-3; D not certain. The V gene's germline CDR1 is MDHEN and CDR2 SYDVKM. The CDR3 totals 13 residues. V was clipped by 7 bases and J by 3 bases, with 11 bases between them. The CDR3 loop is CASKFSVTDTQYF. DNA for the CDR3: TGTGCCAGCAAGTTCTCGGTTACAGATACGCAGTATTTT.

As regards this clone: Other nucleotide sequences in the sample specify the same CDR3. The genes are TRBV5-1 and TRBJ1-2; D uncertain. The CDR3 extends over 13 amino acids. Germline CDR1 SGHRS, CDR2 YFSETQ. V lost 5 bases and J 8 bases, leaving 16 bases between the germline ends. The DNA for the CDR3 is TGCGCCAGCAGTTCCCAAGCGGAAGGAGGCTACACCTTC. It codes for CASSSQAEGGYTF.

The CDR3 nucleotides read TGTGCCAGCAGCCACCTCAGCTCCTATAATTCACCCCTCCACTTT. Translating it yields CASSHLSSYNSPLHF. This chain connects TRBV11-3 to TRBJ1-6; no clear D. From germline, CDR1 is SGHNT and CDR2 YENEEA. The CDR3 totals 15 residues. V shed 5 bases and J shed 0 bases, with 8 bases lying between them.

The chain is built from TRBV6-5 and TRBJ1-2; maybe TRBD1 (6 bases). This CDR3 contains 15 residues. Germline V gene lookup returns CDR1 MNHEY and CDR2 SVGAGI. Between the trimmed V and J ends, which lost 8 bases and 0 bases, there was a span of 16 bases. The CDR3 reads CASLTGTRANYGYTF. In DNA form, the CDR3 reads TGTGCCAGCTTGACGGGGACAAGGGCTAACTATGGCTACACCTTC.

The rearrangement joins TRBV5-1 to TRBJ1-5; no reliable D call. This CDR3 has 16 amino acids. The V and J ends lost 4 bases and 2 bases respectively, with 16 bases between them. Germline CDR1 reads SGHRS; CDR2 reads YFSETQ. The CDR3 loop is CASSVDGSVGNQPQHF. The CDR3 DNA is TGCGCCAGCAGCGTCGACGGGTCTGTTGGCAATCAGCCCCAGCATTTT.

This clone was detected a few times. The V call is TRBV4-1, the J call TRBJ2-1, with D possibly TRBD2 on 5 matching bases. Trimming removed 1 base at V and 0 bases at J, with 7 bases between. Germline CDR1 MGHRA, CDR2 YSYEKL. The length of the CDR3 is 15 residues. Here the CDR3 DNA reads TGCGCCAGCAGCCAAGGAGGGAGCTCCTACAATGAGCAGTTCTTC. This codes for CASSQGGSSYNEQFF.

The chain joins TRBV30 to TRBJ1-2; unclear D gene. This CDR3 has 13 amino acids. Between the trimmed V and J ends, which lost 0 bases and 6 bases, there was a span of 11 bases. Germline CDR1 is GTSNPN and CDR2 is SVGIG (reference sequence). CDR3: CAWSVNVYNGYTF. In DNA, the CDR3 is TGTGCCTGGAGTGTCAATGTATATAATGGCTACACCTTC.

The chain links TRBV15 to TRBJ1-1; TRBD1 aligns across 8 bases. The V gene end was trimmed by 0 bases and the J gene end by 11 bases; junction bases not matched to a gene: 8. CDR1 is LNHNV, CDR2 YYDKDF, per germline (reference sequence). The CDR3 extends over 14 amino acids. CDR3 DNA sequence: TGTGCCACCAGCAGAGACCTCAGGGGGCGAGGGGCTTTCTTT. This sequence encodes CATSRDLRGRGAFF.

The chain is built from TRBV7-8 and TRBJ1-1, with a weak D call TRBD1 (6 bases). V was shortened by 2 bases and J by 0 bases, with 10 bases between the two germline ends. The CDR3 runs to 15 residues. The germline gives CDR1 SGHVS, CDR2 FQNEAQ. The CDR3: CASSLSGQMNTEAFF. CDR3 coding DNA: TGTGCCAGCAGCTTATCCGGACAGATGAACACTGAAGCTTTCTTT.

The chain carries TRBV3-1 (or the pseudogene TRBV3-2) and TRBJ1-6; possible D gene TRBD1, 5 bases. This CDR3 has 15 amino acids. Per germline, CDR1 LGHDT and CDR2 YNNKEL (reference sequence). The germline V and J ends were trimmed by 1 base and 9 bases, with 13 bases remaining between them. CDR3 sequence: CASSQGQGYASPLHF. Written as DNA, the CDR3 is TGTGCCAGCAGCCAAGGGCAGGGTTATGCTTCACCCCTCCACTTT.

The chain combines TRBV3-1 (or the pseudogene TRBV3-2) with TRBJ2-6; no reliable D call. The germline V gene has CDR1 LGHDT and CDR2 YNNKEL (reference sequence). With 0 bases removed from V and 1 base from J, the gap between germline ends came to 4 bases. This CDR3 is 15 amino acids long. CDR3 region: CASSQDWSGANVLTF. CDR3 bases: TGTGCCAGCAGCCAAGACTGGTCTGGGGCCAACGTCCTGACTTTC.

This clone was seen a few times. This chain connects TRBV6-6 to TRBJ2-1, with D perhaps TRBD1 (5 bases). Trimming left V 8 bases short and J 7 bases short, with 15 bases between. The CDR3 has 13 amino acids. CDR1 MNHNY and CDR2 SVGAGI come from the germline V gene (reference sequence). The CDR3 protein is CASDNDSNNEQFF. The CDR3 DNA sequence: TGTGCCAGCGACAATGACAGTAATAATGAGCAGTTCTTC.

The chain is built from TRBV20-1 and TRBJ2-5; D is perhaps TRBD1 or TRBD2 (5 bases each). This CDR3 region has 13 residues. The V gene's germline CDR1 is DFQATT and CDR2 SNEGSKA (reference sequence). Trimming removed 3 bases from V and 6 bases from J, with 14 bases in between. CDR3 nucleotide sequence: TGCAGTGCTAGTGGGGGATCCCAGAAGACCCAGTACTTC. It translates to CSASGGSQKTQYF.

As for this clone: At the DNA level, this CDR3 is encoded by other sequences in the same sample as well. The chain has TRBV5-1 and TRBJ1-1, with 7 bases aligning to TRBD1. With V trimmed by 2 bases and J by 4 bases, 2 bases remained unmatched. The CDR3 extends over 13 amino acids. Germline-derived CDR1 and CDR2 are SGHRS and YFSETQ. The CDR3, as DNA: TGCGCCAGCAGCTTATCAGGGGGCACTGAAGCTTTCTTT. Translation: CASSLSGGTEAFF.

The chain joins TRBV5-1 to TRBJ2-7, with D possibly TRBD1 on 5 matching bases. Per the germline V gene, CDR1 is SGHRS and CDR2 is YFSETQ. CDR3 size: 15 residues. Trimming left V 0 bases short and J 2 bases short, with 12 bases between. DNA for the CDR3: TGCGCCAGCAGCTTGGCCGGCGACAGTACCTACGAGCAGTACTTC. It yields the protein CASSLAGDSTYEQYF.

The J gene is TRBJ1-5, the V gene TRBV18, with 8 bases that match TRBD1. The CDR3 consists of 14 residues. Germline lookup yields CDR1 KGHSH and CDR2 LQKENI. The ends lost 4 bases at V and 6 bases at J; junction bases unmatched: 5. The CDR3 protein is CASSRGQAVQPQHF. The DNA of the CDR3 is TGTGCCAGCTCACGGGGACAGGCAGTTCAGCCCCAGCATTTT.

This rearrangement joins TRBV12-5 to TRBJ1-1; the D is unclear. V lost 7 bases and J 4 bases, leaving 16 bases between the germline ends. The length of the CDR3 is 14 residues. The germline V gene has CDR1 LGHNT and CDR2 FRNRAP. The CDR3 sequence is CASASWELPTEAFF. The CDR3, as DNA: TGTGCTAGTGCTTCCTGGGAGCTACCCACTGAAGCTTTCTTT.

The genes are TRBV7-2 and TRBJ2-1; 11 bases fit TRBD2. This CDR3 has 17 residues. J gave up 6 bases and V 5 bases, and 12 bases lay outside the gene matches. Germline V gives CDR1 SGHTA, CDR2 FQGNSA. CDR3 sequence: CASSPLAGGTASNEQFF. The CDR3 DNA sequence: TGTGCCAGCAGCCCCTTAGCGGGAGGGACAGCTTCCAATGAGCAGTTCTTC.

The chain carries TRBV2 and TRBJ2-3, with a possible D match to TRBD1 (6 bases). Germline-derived CDR1 and CDR2 are SNHLY and FYNNEI. The CDR3 is made up of 15 amino acids. V dropped 7 bases and J dropped 0 bases, with 14 bases sitting between them. The CDR3 bases are TGTGCCAGCAACCCTGTGGGGGCCAGCACAGATACGCAGTATTTT. Translating gives CASNPVGASTDTQYF.

V is TRBV5-6 and J is TRBJ1-1; the D is unclear. Deletions cut 1 base from V and 1 base from J, with 5 bases between. The germline V gene has CDR1 SGHDT and CDR2 YYEEEE. The length of the CDR3 is 13 residues. The CDR3 DNA is TGTGCCAGCAGCTTGAGGAGGAACACTGAAGCTTTCTTT. This sequence encodes CASSLRRNTEAFF.

This chain uses TRBV11-2 with TRBJ2-7, with D uncertain. The germline gives CDR1 SGHAT, CDR2 FQNNGV. Trimming cost V 5 bases and J 3 bases, with 8 bases left between them. The CDR3 runs to 12 residues. CDR3 protein: CASSPSHYEQYF. CDR3 coding DNA: TGTGCCAGCAGCCCATCTCACTACGAGCAGTACTTC.

The chain couples TRBV5-1 to TRBJ2-3, with D perhaps TRBD2 (6 bases). Germline CDR1 reads SGHRS; CDR2 reads YFSETQ. The V gene lost 4 bases and the J gene lost 2 bases, with 14 bases spanning the gap. CDR3 length equals 15 residues. CDR3: CASSPGTGNTDTQYF. Written as DNA, the CDR3 is TGCGCCAGCAGCCCAGGGACTGGAAACACAGATACGCAGTATTTT.